The rows below give T cell receptor beta chains drawn from one sample of a study of identical twins. TCRdb used MiXCR to reprocess the 5' RACE reads, holding one entry per CDR3 protein. The table has 450,000 to 650,000 distinct CDR3 sequences, 13% to 15% seen once. The same data also contributed to another study, on yellow fever vaccine responses in identical twins.

Specimen: CD4+ T cells sorted from blood. The source of these receptors is a young woman in good health. The CDR3 runs from the conserved cysteine through the conserved F or W. A D gene is named only where the DNA matches it firmly. The size entry is marked missing in some rows and otherwise reads once, few, many or a size class.

cdr3_nt cdr3_aa v_call d_call j_call clone_size
TGTGCCAGCAGTTACGCGGCGGGAGGGTACAATGAGCAGTTCTTC CASSYAAGGYNEQFF TRBV6-5 TRBD2 TRBJ2-1 -
TGTGCCAGCAGCTTAGAGCCGACAGCCTATGGCTACACCTTC CASSLEPTAYGYTF TRBV7-6 - TRBJ1-2 few
TGCAGCGTTGACGCTGGTCCGGGACCCCGACAAGAGACCCAGTACTTC CSVDAGPGPRQETQYF TRBV29-1 - TRBJ2-5 few
TGTGCCAGCAGTTTTCAGAAACCCCAAGAGACCCAGTACTTC CASSFQKPQETQYF TRBV12-3/TRBV12-4 - TRBJ2-5 few
TGTGCCAGCAGCCAAGATTTCACAGGGCCGATGGAGCTGTTTTTT CASSQDFTGPMELFF TRBV4-2 - TRBJ2-2 -
TGTGCCAGCAGCCAAGCGGATCCGGATACGCAGTATTTT CASSQADPDTQYF TRBV14 - TRBJ2-3 few
TGTGCCAGCAGCTTGCGGGGGAGTGGGTCCTACAATGAGCAGTTCTTC CASSLRGSGSYNEQFF TRBV5-6 - TRBJ2-1 -
TGTGCCAGCAGCAAAGTCCGATGGGGTACCCAGTACTTC CASSKVRWGTQYF TRBV21-1 - TRBJ2-5 few
TGTGCCAGCACCCTGGGCGAAGGAAACACCATATATTTT CASTLGEGNTIYF TRBV6-6 - TRBJ1-3 few
TGCGCCAGCAGCCAAGACAAACCGGGGGCGAACACCGGGGAGCTGTTTTTT CASSQDKPGANTGELFF TRBV4-1 - TRBJ2-2 -
TGTGCCACCAGTGGTGTAGCGGGAGATGTTGAGCAGTTCTTC CATSGVAGDVEQFF TRBV24-1 TRBD2 TRBJ2-1 few
TGTGCCAGCAGTTTATACTGGAACTATGGCTACACCTTC CASSLYWNYGYTF TRBV12-3/TRBV12-4 - TRBJ1-2 few
TGTGCCAGCAGTGAGGGTGTGTTAGTAACTAATGAAAAACTGTTTTTT CASSEGVLVTNEKLFF TRBV25-1 - TRBJ1-4 many
TGCGCCAGCAGCTTGACGGGACTAGCAAACAATGAGCAGTTCTTC CASSLTGLANNEQFF TRBV5-1 TRBD2 TRBJ2-1 few
TGTGCCAGCAGTCCCCTGGCGGGAGGGAACGACGAGCAGTACTTC CASSPLAGGNDEQYF TRBV27 TRBD2 TRBJ2-7 -
TGTGCCAGCAGCCGGGGGGGGTACGCGAGCTACAATGAGCAGTTCTTC CASSRGGYASYNEQFF TRBV7-7 TRBD2 TRBJ2-1 -
TGCAGCGTTGTAGCAGGGGGATCCGGGGAGCTGTTTTTT CSVVAGGSGELFF TRBV29-1 TRBD1 TRBJ2-2 -
TGCGCCAGCAGCCAATCGGGACAGGGGGCAATTCTCGATGAGCAGTTCTTC CASSQSGQGAILDEQFF TRBV5-1 TRBD1 TRBJ2-1 many
TGTGCCAGCAGCGGACTAGCTGAAGAGACCCAGTACTTC CASSGLAEETQYF TRBV2 TRBD2 TRBJ2-5 few
TGTGCCAGCAGCTCCCTTGACAGCACCTACGAGCAGTACTTC CASSSLDSTYEQYF TRBV5-6 - TRBJ2-7 few
TGCGCCAGCAGCTTGCTACAGGGACTCTACAATGAGCAGTTCTTC CASSLLQGLYNEQFF TRBV5-1 - TRBJ2-1 -
TGTGCCAGCAGGGACCGGGACAGGGTCTACAATGAGCAGTTCTTC CASRDRDRVYNEQFF TRBV2 TRBD1 TRBJ2-1 -
TGCAGTGCTAGAGGTTGGGGCAATCAGCCCCAGCATTTT CSARGWGNQPQHF TRBV20-1 - TRBJ1-5 few
TGCGCCAGCAGCTTGGTGGCGGGAGTGCCCCAAGAGACCCAGTACTTC CASSLVAGVPQETQYF TRBV5-1 TRBD2 TRBJ2-5 few
TGCAGTGCTAGTATGTTTCGGGGAGGCGAGACCCAGTACTTC CSASMFRGGETQYF TRBV20-1 - TRBJ2-5 -
TGCGCCAGCAGCCCGACTCCGGGACAGGTAAACAATGAGCAGTTCTTC CASSPTPGQVNNEQFF TRBV5-1 TRBD1 TRBJ2-1 -
TGTGCCAGCAGTTACTCGACCGGGAGAGGCTCAGATACGCAGTATTTT CASSYSTGRGSDTQYF TRBV6-5 - TRBJ2-3 -
TGTGCCAGCAGTCCAATAACAGGGGGCAGGGGCAATCAGCCCCAGCATTTT CASSPITGGRGNQPQHF TRBV27 TRBD1 TRBJ1-5 many
TGTGCCAGCAGCTTAGGAGGAGACCTAAACATTCAGTACTTC CASSLGGDLNIQYF TRBV7-9 - TRBJ2-4 -
TGTGCCAGCAGTTCCCCGGGACAGGGGAGCCCCGGAGAGACTGAAGCTTTCTTT CASSSPGQGSPGETEAFF TRBV27 TRBD1 TRBJ1-1 few
TGCGCCAGCAGCTTGGCCGTGGACAGGACCAGTGGGACCCAGTACTTC CASSLAVDRTSGTQYF TRBV5-1 TRBD1 TRBJ2-5 few
TGCAGTGCCGATAGGTGGACTGAAGCTTTCTTT CSADRWTEAFF TRBV20-1 - TRBJ1-1 -
TGTGCCACCAGTGCGACGAACACCGGGGAGCTGTTTTTT CATSATNTGELFF TRBV24-1 - TRBJ2-2 few
TGTGCCAGCAGTATTGGGGGGCCCCAGCATTTT CASSIGGPQHF TRBV12-3/TRBV12-4 - TRBJ1-5 -
TGTGCCAGCAGTGAATCGAGACCCCACTTC CASSESRPHF TRBV6-1 - TRBJ2-7 few
TGTGCCAGCAGCTTTTCGCGTCGTTGGGGGGATGATGGCTACACCTTC CASSFSRRWGDDGYTF TRBV5-5 - TRBJ1-2 few
TGTGCCAGCGGGACTTCAAGCTCCTACAATGAGCAGTTCTTC CASGTSSSYNEQFF TRBV19 - TRBJ2-1 -
TGCAGTGCTTCCAGGGGGAGCGATCAGCCCCAGCATTTT CSASRGSDQPQHF TRBV20-1 TRBD1 TRBJ1-5 few
TGCAGCGTATCGGACAGTATACGACCAGATACGCAGTATTTT CSVSDSIRPDTQYF TRBV29-1 - TRBJ2-3 -
TGTGCCAGCAGTTATGGAGCGGGGGCGTGGGAGACCCAGTACTTC CASSYGAGAWETQYF TRBV6-5 TRBD2 TRBJ2-5 -
TGTGCCACCAGTGATAGCACCGGGACAGGGAACACTGAAGCTTTCTTT CATSDSTGTGNTEAFF TRBV24-1 TRBD1 TRBJ1-1 -
TGCGCCAGCAGCTTAGCAAGCGGGGGCCCGGAGACCCAGTACTTC CASSLASGGPETQYF TRBV5-1 TRBD2 TRBJ2-5 -
TGCGCCAGCAGCCAAAGTCAGACTAGCGGGTACCAAGAGACCCAGTACTTC CASSQSQTSGYQETQYF TRBV4-1 TRBD2 TRBJ2-5 -
TGTGCCAGCAACAAGGGGTTTAACAGGGGCCTACAGGGCTACACCTTC CASNKGFNRGLQGYTF TRBV28 TRBD1 TRBJ1-2 -
TGTGCCAGCAGTCCGGGACAGTTAGCCAAAAACATTCAGTACTTC CASSPGQLAKNIQYF TRBV28 TRBD1 TRBJ2-4 -
TGCAGTGCAAGCGGCCCAGACACTGAAGCTTTCTTT CSASGPDTEAFF TRBV20-1 - TRBJ1-1 -
TGTGCCAGCAGTTACAGGGAGAACAGCAATCAGCCCCAGCATTTT CASSYRENSNQPQHF TRBV12-3/TRBV12-4 - TRBJ1-5 -
TGTGCCAGCAGTCTAACCTATTATGGCTACACCTTC CASSLTYYGYTF TRBV28 - TRBJ1-2 -
TGTGCCAGCAGCATGCAGGGTCGGACAGATACGCAGTATTTT CASSMQGRTDTQYF TRBV12-3/TRBV12-4 - TRBJ2-3 few
TGTGCTTCCCGGTCCTGGGGGGGTAGGAACACTGAAGCTTTCTTT CASRSWGGRNTEAFF TRBV28 - TRBJ1-1 few
TGTGCCACCAGTGATCCCGCGATTAGCTCCTACAATGAGCAGTTCTTC CATSDPAISSYNEQFF TRBV24-1 - TRBJ2-1 -
TGTGCCACCAGTGCTCTGCCGACTAGCGGGAGCACAGATACGCAGTATTTT CATSALPTSGSTDTQYF TRBV24-1 TRBD2 TRBJ2-3 few
TGCGCCAGCAGCTTGGGGAACGGGGCCAACGTCCTGACTTTC CASSLGNGANVLTF TRBV5-1 - TRBJ2-6 -
TGCGCCAGCAGCCAAGACCACCCGACAGGGAGGTGGCCTGAAGCTTTCTTT CASSQDHPTGRWPEAFF TRBV4-1 TRBD1 TRBJ1-1 -
TGTGCCAGCAGCCCAGGAGGGGGCGCACGCCAAGAGACCCAGTACTTC CASSPGGGARQETQYF TRBV5-4 - TRBJ2-5 -